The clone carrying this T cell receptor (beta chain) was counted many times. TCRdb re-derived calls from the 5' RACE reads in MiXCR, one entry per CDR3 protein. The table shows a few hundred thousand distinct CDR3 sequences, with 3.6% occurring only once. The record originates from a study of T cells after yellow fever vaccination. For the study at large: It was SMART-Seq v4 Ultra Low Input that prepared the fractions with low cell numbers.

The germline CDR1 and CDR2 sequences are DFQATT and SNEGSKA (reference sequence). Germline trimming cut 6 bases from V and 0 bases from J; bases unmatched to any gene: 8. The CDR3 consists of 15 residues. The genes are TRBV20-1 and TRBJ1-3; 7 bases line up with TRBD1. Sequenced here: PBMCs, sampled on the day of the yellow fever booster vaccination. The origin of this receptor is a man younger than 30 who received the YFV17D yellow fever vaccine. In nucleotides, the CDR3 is TGCAGTGCCACCGGGACAGAGGACTCTGGAAACACCATATATTTT. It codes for CSATGTEDSGNTIYF.